Each of the 22 T cell receptor beta chains below was sequenced from the same sample in a study of human T cells and chemical hapten exposure. Time point of the sample: patch test 3, about 24 weeks after DPC sensitization. Described treatment: therapeutic diphenylcyclopropenone sensitization with weekly scalp DPC. TCRdb independently ran MiXCR on the RACE reads; one entry per CDR3 protein. The sample contains 60,000 to 65,000 distinct CDR3 sequences, more than 9.5% of which appear only once. The material sequenced was whole blood, taken in connection with sensitization to the hapten diphenylcyclopropenone (DPC). Receptor source: a woman between 25 and 40 years old with alopecia areata. Some clones in this sample may be carry-over from other donors' samples.

This clonotype was observed a handful of times. The chain carries TRBV6-5 and TRBJ1-2, with D unclear. CDR3 length: 14 residues. The germline V gene has CDR1 MNHEY and CDR2 SVGAGI. V lost 2 bases and J lost 3, with 10 bases in between. CDR3 amino acids: CASSYRASDYGYTF. The CDR3 bases are TGTGCCAGCAGTTACAGGGCGTCGGACTATGGCTACACCTTC.

This clonotype was detected ten times or more. The chain carries TRBV6-2 or TRBV6-3 and TRBJ2-3, with TRBD2 matching 11 bases. With 8 bases clipped from V and 5 bases from J, the junction kept 18 bases outside the gene matches. The length of the CDR3 is 18 residues. The germline gives CDR1 MNHEY, CDR2 SVGEGT. DNA of the CDR3: TGTGCCAGCTCCAATCCACTAGCGGGAGTAAGAGGTGGAGATACGCAGTATTTT. Residues: CASSNPLAGVRGGDTQYF.

This clonotype was seen repeatedly, ten times or more. The chain employs TRBV2 and TRBJ1-1; D remains unclear. The CDR3 extends over 15 amino acids. The V end lost 5 bases, the J end lost 1 base, and 14 bases lay between the germline ends. Germline assignment: CDR1 SNHLY and CDR2 FYNNEI. Written as DNA, the CDR3 is TGTGCCAGCAGTAGGGAGACCCTCAGGAACACTGAAGCTTTCTTT. Translation gives CASSRETLRNTEAFF.

The chain employs TRBV20-1 and TRBJ2-2, with TRBD1 matching over 9 bases. The V segment lost 2 bases and the J segment 1 base; nucleotides outside the gene matches: 11. Looked up from germline, CDR1 is DFQATT and CDR2 is SNEGSKA (reference sequence). The CDR3 runs 18 residues. Here the CDR3 reads CSARHQDRGSRNTGELFF. As DNA, the CDR3 is TGCAGTGCTAGACATCAGGACAGGGGTTCTAGGAACACCGGGGAGCTGTTTTTT.

In this sample, this clonotype turned up many times. This sequence joins TRBV7-2 and TRBJ2-7, with D possibly matching TRBD1 (6 bases). Germline values: CDR1 SGHTA, CDR2 FQGNSA. This CDR3 region has 13 residues. V lost 5 bases, J lost 3 bases, and 11 bases lay in between. The CDR3 DNA follows: TGTGCCAGCAGCGGGGGCGCGATCTACGAGCAGTACTTC. It translates to CASSGGAIYEQYF.

This clonotype has ten or more counts. The rearrangement uses TRBV18 and TRBJ1-1, with D uncertain. CDR1 is KGHSH, CDR2 LQKENI, per germline. The V and J ends lost 2 bases and 3 bases respectively, with 7 bases between them. The CDR3 consists of 13 residues. The CDR3 region has the DNA TGTGCCAGCTCACCAAAGGCCCACACTGAAGCTTTCTTT. Its protein product is CASSPKAHTEAFF.

Only a few counts were recorded for this clonotype. This chain links TRBV7-9 with TRBJ2-7; D perhaps matches TRBD1 (6 bases). Germline CDR1 reads SEHNR; CDR2 reads FQNEAQ (reference sequence). The CDR3 is made up of 13 amino acids. V lost 0 bases to trimming and J lost 6 bases, with 9 bases between them. The CDR3 loop reads CASSLAYRAEQYF. In DNA form, the CDR3 reads TGTGCCAGCAGCTTAGCCTACAGGGCCGAGCAGTACTTC.

The CDR3 sequence: CASSPDSYNEQFF. CDR3 sequence (DNA): TGTGCCAGCAGTCCCGACAGCTACAATGAGCAGTTCTTC. The gene calls are TRBV12-3 or TRBV12-4 and TRBJ2-1; possibly TRBD1 for D (5 bases). The V end was cut by 5 bases, the J end by 3 bases, with 8 bases between. The CDR3 consists of 13 residues.

This clonotype came up a few times. This chain uses TRBV11-2 with TRBJ1-6, with D uncertain. This CDR3 contains 16 residues. V lost 2 bases and J 5 bases, leaving 13 bases between the germline ends. Germline CDR1 reads SGHAT; CDR2 reads FQNNGV. The CDR3: CASSLRWGANNSPLHF. The CDR3 bases are TGTGCCAGCAGCTTACGCTGGGGAGCAAATAATTCACCCCTCCACTTT.

This clonotype was counted only a few times. V usage is TRBV12-3 or TRBV12-4 and J usage is TRBJ2-1, with D perhaps matching TRBD1 (5 bases). V gave up 2 bases and J gave up 2 bases, with 10 bases separating them. The CDR3 covers 15 residues. The CDR3 DNA reads as TGTGCCAGCAGTTTAAGTCAGGGAACCTACAATGAGCAGTTCTTC. Amino acid sequence: CASSLSQGTYNEQFF.

This clonotype was counted between two and nine times. The V gene is TRBV28, the J gene TRBJ1-1, with 10 bases lining up with TRBD1. There are 15 residues in the CDR3. Trimming removed 7 bases from V and 1 base from J; junction bases left unmatched: 6. The germline gives CDR1 MDHEN, CDR2 SYDVKM. The CDR3 spells CASIMDRGSNTEAFF. Written as DNA, the CDR3 is TGTGCCAGCATCATGGACAGGGGGTCGAACACTGAAGCTTTCTTT.

This clonotype was picked up many times. The rearrangement joins TRBV4-2 to TRBJ2-1, with 7 bases fitting TRBD2. This CDR3 contains 16 residues. Germline V gene data show CDR1 as LGHNA and CDR2 as YNFKEQ. With 4 bases clipped from V and 2 bases from J, the junction kept 8 bases outside the gene matches. The CDR3 loop reads CASSRKLAGTYNEQFF. Written as DNA, the CDR3 is TGTGCCAGCAGCCGCAAGTTAGCGGGTACCTACAATGAGCAGTTCTTC.

J is TRBJ2-5 and V is TRBV28, with TRBD1 identical over 8 bases. This CDR3 contains 13 residues. Losses at the gene ends were 6 bases for V and 5 bases for J; bases not matched to a gene: 5. The germline V gene encodes CDR1 MDHEN and CDR2 SYDVKM. The CDR3 loop is CASRTGASETQYF. As DNA, the CDR3 is TGTGCCAGCAGGACAGGGGCCAGTGAGACCCAGTACTTC.

There are many counts of this clonotype. The V and J genes are TRBV18 and TRBJ1-6; 8 nucleotides match TRBD1. CDR3 length: 14 amino acids. CDR1 is KGHSH and CDR2 is LQKENI in the germline V gene. Trimming at V came to 3 bases and at J to 7 bases, leaving 2 bases not matched to a gene. In DNA form, the CDR3 reads TGTGCCAGCTCACCGGGACAGGCAAATTCACCCCTCCACTTT. It is translated as CASSPGQANSPLHF.

This clonotype has only a few counts. The chain links TRBV20-1 to TRBJ2-1; TRBD1 is a possible D gene (5 bases). The CDR3 is 17 amino acids. Germline assignment: CDR1 DFQATT and CDR2 SNEGSKA (reference sequence). Trimming shortened V by 0 bases and J by 0 bases, and 15 bases separated the two germline ends. CDR3 amino acids: CSARDSVVRGSYNEQFF. The CDR3 region has the DNA TGCAGTGCTAGAGATTCGGTAGTAAGGGGCTCCTACAATGAGCAGTTCTTC.

The chain uses TRBV3-2 and TRBJ2-1. TRBV3-2 is a pseudogene locus. The CDR3 runs to 11 residues. The DNA for the CDR3 is TGTGCCAGCGGGAAAGAAGGAGAGCAGTTCTTC. Its protein product is CASGKEGEQFF.

This clonotype turned up a few times. The genes are TRBV5-1 and TRBJ2-5; 12 bases agree with TRBD2. Germline-derived CDR1 and CDR2 are SGHRS and YFSETQ. The V gene end was trimmed by 2 bases and the J gene end by 1 base; junction bases not matched to a gene: 9. The length of the CDR3 is 18 residues. The CDR3 sequence is CASSFGSAGLAGQETQYF. In DNA form, the CDR3 reads TGCGCCAGCAGCTTTGGATCGGCGGGACTAGCGGGCCAAGAGACCCAGTACTTC.

This clonotype was detected ten times or more. This sequence joins TRBV6-2 or TRBV6-3 and TRBJ1-2, with a tentative D call TRBD1 (5 bases). Germline V CDR1 and CDR2: MNHEY, SVGEGT. V was shortened by 8 bases and J by 3 bases, with 13 bases between the two germline ends. The CDR3 loop spans 13 amino acids. CDR3 residues: CASQEAGDYGYTF. CDR3 coding DNA: TGTGCCAGCCAAGAGGCGGGGGACTATGGCTACACCTTC.

The chain carries TRBV5-1 and TRBJ1-1; no clear D. The CDR3 contains 16 residues. CDR1 is SGHRS and CDR2 is YFSETQ in the germline V gene. Trimming pared 0 bases from V and 0 bases from J, leaving 12 bases between. Here the CDR3 reads CASSLGAARMNTEAFF. The CDR3 DNA follows: TGCGCCAGCAGCTTGGGGGCAGCCCGCATGAACACTGAAGCTTTCTTT.

This rearrangement joins TRBV10-3 to TRBJ2-5; 7 bases line up with TRBD1. After removal of 5 bases from V and 6 bases from J, the junction contained 6 bases not matched to a gene. In germline, CDR1 is ENHRY, CDR2 SYGVKD. The CDR3 is made up of 13 amino acids. The CDR3, as DNA: TGTGCCATCAGTTTCGACAGGGAAAAGACCCAGTACTTC. Residues: CAISFDREKTQYF.

This clonotype was picked up many times. The rearrangement links TRBV3-1 to TRBJ2-5; 8 nucleotides agree with TRBD2. Trimming took 4 bases from V and 5 from J; bases not matched to a gene: 9. Germline V gene lookup returns CDR1 LGHDT and CDR2 YNNKEL (reference sequence). The CDR3 covers 15 residues. CDR3 sequence reads: CASSPGRGGLETQYF. The CDR3 coding sequence is TGTGCCAGCAGCCCCGGGAGGGGGGGTTTGGAGACCCAGTACTTC.

This sequence joins TRBV5-1 and TRBJ2-5; possibly TRBD1 for D (6 bases). The CDR3 is 14 residues long. CDR1 is SGHRS and CDR2 is YFSETQ in the germline V gene. Trimming pared 5 bases from V and 0 bases from J, leaving 11 bases between. The CDR3 is CASRIQGNQETQYF. The CDR3 DNA is TGCGCCAGCAGGATACAGGGAAACCAAGAGACCCAGTACTTC.